One sample yielded the 27 T cell receptor beta chains listed below, sequenced in a study of blood T cell repertoires in COVID-19. Assay used: immunoSEQ multiplex PCR; TCRdb lists only in-frame clones, some missing. The sample yields 200,000 to 250,000 clones, 65% to 85% seen once. The source material was peripheral blood. These TCRs come from a woman aged 25-40 years with COVID-19, enrolled during active disease.

The rearrangement links TRBV2 to TRBJ2-1; 11 nucleotides agree with TRBD2. The CDR3 sequence is 13 residues long. The V and J ends lost 5 bases and 8 bases, in that order; junction bases with no gene match: 2. Germline V CDR1 and CDR2: SNHLY, FYNNEI. Here the CDR3 reads CASSQGLADEQFF. Here the CDR3 DNA reads TGTGCCAGCAGTCAGGGACTAGCGGATGAGCAGTTCTTC.

With regard to this clone: At the DNA level, this CDR3 is encoded by other sequences in the same sample as well. The chain couples TRBV11-2 to TRBJ2-1; 10 positions agree with TRBD2. The CDR3 runs 16 residues. Germline CDR1 is SGHAT and CDR2 is FQNNGV. V gave up 1 base and J gave up 4 bases; unmatched junction bases: 4. CDR3 bases: TGTGCCAGCAGCTTAGGTAGCGGGGGGCCGTACAATGAGCAGTTCTTC. Amino acid sequence: CASSLGSGGPYNEQFF.

This chain links TRBV10-3 with TRBJ2-5; weak D call: TRBD2 (6 bases). The CDR3 length is 13 residues. The V end was cut by 3 bases, the J end by 7 bases, with 12 bases between. Looked up from germline, CDR1 is ENHRY and CDR2 is SYGVKD. The CDR3 DNA reads as TGTGCCATCAGTGAAGGTATCGGGGGGACCCAGTACTTC. The encoded protein is CAISEGIGGTQYF.

The rearrangement joins TRBV5-1 to TRBJ2-2; 9 nucleotides agree with TRBD1. Looked up from germline, CDR1 is SGHRS and CDR2 is YFSETQ. This CDR3 region has 14 residues. V was clipped by 5 bases and J by 8 bases; unmatched bases: 7. CDR3 sequence (DNA): TGCGCCAGCAGGCCGGGACAGGGAGAGGGGGAGCTGTTTTTT. Amino acid sequence: CASRPGQGEGELFF.

This clone was seen a single time. The CDR3 loop is CASSLQLAGLPRVGQYF. DNA of the CDR3: TGTGCCAGCAGCTTACAACTAGCGGGACTTCCCCGAGTTGGGCAGTACTTC. This chain uses TRBV7-2 with TRBJ2-7; 10 bases are a match to TRBD2. The CDR3 sequence is 17 residues long. Germline V gives CDR1 SGHTA, CDR2 FQGNSA. J lost 9 bases, V lost 2 bases, and 16 bases had no gene match.

The rearrangement joins TRBV18 to TRBJ2-5; 11 nucleotides agree with TRBD2. The length of the CDR3 is 18 residues. V lost 2 bases to trimming and J lost 0 bases; unmatched junction nucleotides: 8. The V gene's germline CDR1 is KGHSH and CDR2 LQKENI. CDR3 coding DNA: TGTGCCAGCTCACCAAGGCCTAGCGGGAGGACCCACCAAGAGACCCAGTACTTC. Translated: CASSPRPSGRTHQETQYF. The whole variable domain, remainder taken from reference TRBV18 and TRBJ2-5, is NAGVMQNPRHLVRRRGQEARLRCSPMKGHSHVYWYRQLPEEGLKFMVYLQKENIIDESGMPKERFSAEFPKEGPSILRIQQVVRGDSAAYFCASSPRPSGRTHQETQYFGPGTRLLVL.

The chain carries TRBV29-1 and TRBJ1-2; TRBD1 agrees at 11 bases. This CDR3 comprises 17 residues. After removal of 2 bases from V and 4 bases from J, the junction contained 12 bases not matched to a gene. Germline V lookup: CDR1 SQVTM, CDR2 ANQGSEA. In DNA, the CDR3 is TGCAGCGTTGAACCTATCGGGACAGGGGGTTCCTTCTATGGCTACACCTTC. Translated, it gives CSVEPIGTGGSFYGYTF. The full variable domain, rest sourced from reference TRBV29-1 and TRBJ1-2, is SAVISQKPSRDICQRGTSLTIQCQVDSQVTMMFWYRQQPGQSLTLIATANQGSEATYESGFVIDKFPISRPNLTFSTLTVSNMSPEDSSIYLCSVEPIGTGGSFYGYTFGSGTRLTVV.

The J gene is TRBJ1-2, the V gene TRBV5-4; D unclear. Germline assignment: CDR1 SGHNT and CDR2 YYREEE (reference sequence). The germline V and J ends were trimmed by 0 bases and 4 bases, with 10 bases remaining between them. CDR3 length: 14 amino acids. The CDR3 DNA follows: TGTGCCAGCAGCTTGGCCCCGGGTAGCTATGGCTACACCTTC. This translates into CASSLAPGSYGYTF. The whole variable domain, remainder taken from reference TRBV5-4 and TRBJ1-2, is ETGVTQSPTHLIKTRGQQVTLRCSSQSGHNTVSWYQQALGQGPQFIFQYYREEENGRGNFPPRFSGLQFPNYSSELNVNALELDDSALYLCASSLAPGSYGYTFGSGTRLTVV.

The chain couples TRBV5-1 to TRBJ2-2, with TRBD2 matching over 9 bases. Per germline, CDR1 SGHRS and CDR2 YFSETQ. The V and J ends lost 0 bases and 9 bases, in that order; junction bases with no gene match: 9. This CDR3 spans 16 amino acids. The CDR3 DNA is TGCGCCAGCAGCTTGGATCCTAGCGGGGTTACCCGGGAGCTGTTTTTT. Translation: CASSLDPSGVTRELFF.

Notes on this clone: One end of the junction fails to match germline, which may point to a read error. The chain's CDR3 is CASRPSGWVGDSDF. The CDR3 DNA sequence: TGTGCCAGCAGACCATCGGGGTGGGTCGGGGACTCCGACTTT. The chain couples TRBV28 to TRBJ1-6, with D possibly TRBD1 on 5 matching bases. CDR1 is MDHEN and CDR2 is SYDVKM in the germline V gene. The length of the CDR3 is 14 residues.

The V call is TRBV4-2, the J call TRBJ1-2; tentatively, D is TRBD1 (5 bases). Per the germline V gene, CDR1 is LGHNA and CDR2 is YNFKEQ. V was clipped by 3 bases and J by 0 bases, with 11 bases between them. This CDR3 is 15 amino acids long. In DNA, the CDR3 is TGTGCCAGCAGCCACACCCAGGGTGCTAACTATGGCTACACCTTC. The encoded protein is CASSHTQGANYGYTF.

This clone appeared a single time. CDR3 DNA sequence: TGTGCCAGCAGCAAAGTGACTAGCGGGGGGGCTCGGACCGGGGAGCTGTTTTTT. Protein sequence: CASSKVTSGGARTGELFF. The rearrangement uses TRBV21-1 and TRBJ2-2; whether TRBD2, the table's D call, matches the DNA was not checked. TRBV21-1 is a pseudogene locus. The CDR3 is 18 residues long.

This clone was observed a handful of times. V gene TRBV10-1 combines with J gene TRBJ2-7; D is perhaps TRBD2 (6 bases). From germline, CDR1 is WNHNN and CDR2 SYGVQD (reference sequence). The CDR3 is 12 amino acids. V was trimmed by 6 bases and J by 5 bases, leaving 11 bases between them. CDR3 nucleotides: TGCGCCAGCAGCGGGAGCGTCCACGAGCAGTACTTC. It yields the protein CASSGSVHEQYF.

This clone was recorded only once. The rearrangement uses TRBV3-1 (or the pseudogene TRBV3-2) and TRBJ1-2, with D possibly being TRBD1 (5 bases). CDR1 and CDR2 from the germline V gene are LGHDT and YNNKEL (reference sequence). CDR3 size: 13 residues. Trimming removed 3 bases from V and 4 bases from J, with 9 bases in between. Here the CDR3 reads CASSHDSGYGYTF. The CDR3 DNA follows: TGTGCCAGCAGCCATGACAGTGGCTATGGCTACACCTTC.

V usage is TRBV6-5 and J usage is TRBJ1-4; D call uncertain. The germline V gene has CDR1 MNHEY and CDR2 SVGAGI. The CDR3 is 14 amino acids. V was cut by 0 bases and J by 4 bases, with 6 bases left in between. CDR3 sequence reads: CASSYSSLNEKLFF. CDR3 DNA sequence: TGTGCCAGCAGTTACTCCAGTCTTAATGAAAAACTGTTTTTT.

The CDR3: CASSRRDRVHPTGELFF. The CDR3 DNA reads as TGTGCCAGCTCGAGACGGGACAGGGTTCATCCCACCGGGGAGCTGTTTTTT. The genes are TRBV9 and TRBJ2-2, with 9 bases identical to TRBD1. Trimming at V came to 7 bases and at J to 4 bases, leaving 14 bases not matched to a gene. The CDR3 sequence is 17 residues long. From germline, CDR1 is SGDLS and CDR2 YYNGEE. The whole variable domain, remainder taken from reference TRBV9 and TRBJ2-2, is DSGVTQTPKHLITATGQRVTLRCSPRSGDLSVYWYQQSLDQGLQFLIQYYNGEERAKGNILERFSAQQFPDLHSELNLSSLELGDSALYFCASSRRDRVHPTGELFFGEGSRLTVL.

The J gene is TRBJ2-7, the V gene TRBV4-3; TRBD1 aligns across 8 bases. This CDR3 contains 15 residues. Germline V gene sequence: CDR1 LGHNA, CDR2 YSLEER. The V gene end was trimmed by 2 bases and the J gene end by 0 bases; junction bases not matched to a gene: 3. The CDR3 is CASSQTTGDSYEQYF. The CDR3 coding sequence is TGCGCCAGCAGCCAAACGACAGGGGACTCCTACGAGCAGTACTTC.

The chain uses TRBV3-1 (or the pseudogene TRBV3-2) and TRBJ2-2; D perhaps matches TRBD1 (6 bases). CDR1 and CDR2 (germline): LGHDT, YNNKEL (reference sequence). CDR3 length equals 15 residues. V gave up 4 bases and J gave up 3 bases, with 12 bases separating them. The CDR3 reads CASSPRTAYTGELFF. The CDR3 bases are TGTGCCAGCAGCCCGCGGACAGCTTACACCGGGGAGCTGTTTTTT.

V is TRBV6-1 and J is TRBJ2-7; 7 nucleotides align to TRBD2. CDR1 is MNHNS, CDR2 SASEGT, per germline. V trimming: 2 bases; J trimming: 2 bases; junction bases outside the gene matches: 6. The CDR3 has 15 residues. This CDR3 is CASSEQGLPAYEQYF. Written as DNA, the CDR3 is TGTGCCAGCAGTGAACAGGGACTACCCGCCTACGAGCAGTACTTC.

This clone was observed a few times. The V gene is TRBV7-3, the J gene TRBJ2-1; 8 bases match TRBD1. V lost 5 bases and J lost 8; bases outside the gene matches: 17. Germline V gene lookup returns CDR1 SGHTA and CDR2 FQGTGA. The length of the CDR3 is 17 residues. This CDR3 is CASSPTTGQVPRHEQFF. The CDR3 DNA reads TGTGCCAGCAGCCCAACAACGGGACAGGTTCCCCGCCATGAGCAGTTCTTC.

The V call is TRBV7-7, the J call TRBJ2-5; 8 nucleotides align to TRBD2. This CDR3 contains 14 residues. Germline assignment: CDR1 SSHAT and CDR2 FNYEAQ (reference sequence). The CDR3 is CAVIGAGVGETQYF. DNA for the CDR3: TGTGCTGTGATAGGAGCGGGAGTTGGGGAGACCCAGTACTTC.

The chain carries TRBV4-1 and TRBJ2-6, with TRBD1 matching 7 bases. CDR1 is MGHRA, CDR2 YSYEKL, per germline. This CDR3 is 18 amino acids long. Losses at the gene ends were 2 bases for V and 2 bases for J; bases not matched to a gene: 9. For the CDR3, the DNA is TGCGCCAGCAGCCAATTCATTCCAGGGGGTACTGGGGCCAACGTCCTGACTTTC. Its protein product is CASSQFIPGGTGANVLTF.

The chain is built from TRBV10-3 and TRBJ2-3; D might be TRBD2 (5 bases). The CDR3 spans 12 residues. CDR1 and CDR2 from the germline V gene are ENHRY and SYGVKD. The germline V and J ends were trimmed by 10 bases and 4 bases, with 12 bases remaining between them. The DNA for the CDR3 is TGTGCCACCCAGGAGGTACCAGATACGCAGTATTTT. This encodes CATQEVPDTQYF.

V is TRBV14 and J is TRBJ2-7, with TRBD2 matching over 7 bases. Unmatched junction bases numbered 10, after V lost 1 base and J lost 7 bases. CDR1 is SGHDN and CDR2 is FVKESK in the germline V gene. This CDR3 is built from 15 residues. CDR3: CASSQVITGGGEQYF. DNA for the CDR3: TGTGCCAGCAGCCAAGTTATTACGGGAGGCGGGGAGCAGTACTTC.

The V gene is TRBV6-6, the J gene TRBJ1-5, with D unclear. Trimming removed 6 bases from V and 4 bases from J, with 7 bases in between. Germline loops: CDR1 MNHNY, CDR2 SVGAGI (reference sequence). The CDR3 has 12 amino acids. The CDR3 loop reads CASRQWNQPQHF. The CDR3 DNA reads as TGTGCCAGCAGGCAGTGGAATCAGCCCCAGCATTTT.

The chain is built from TRBV4-3 and TRBJ1-3; 9 nucleotides agree with TRBD1. Germline V gives CDR1 LGHNA, CDR2 YSLEER. This CDR3 region has 16 residues. The V and J ends lost 0 bases and 2 bases, in that order; junction bases with no gene match: 2. Here the CDR3 reads CASSQDGTGTGNTIYF. For the CDR3, the DNA is TGCGCCAGCAGCCAAGACGGGACAGGGACTGGAAACACCATATATTTT.

The chain links TRBV27 to TRBJ2-2, with 9 bases matching TRBD2. Germline assignment: CDR1 MNHEY and CDR2 SMNVEV (reference sequence). After removal of 2 bases from V and 7 bases from J, the junction contained 8 bases not matched to a gene. This CDR3 spans 16 amino acids. CDR3: CASSLSSGSFNGELFF. The CDR3 region has the DNA TGTGCCAGCAGTTTAAGTAGCGGGAGTTTTAACGGGGAGCTGTTTTTT.